This T cell receptor (beta chain) was found in a study of cytomegalovirus exposure and HLA in healthy donors. Study details: Of 300 to 500 genotyped donors, around 84% clustered with self-reported Caucasian donors.

Donors consisted of healthy bone marrow donors. Germline CDR1 and CDR2: GTSNPN and SVGIG (reference sequence). The CDR3 spans 14 residues. V was clipped by 0 bases and J by 2 bases, with 11 bases between them. A remark on this clone: Its antigen is unidentified.

A multiplex PCR was run with 60 Vbeta primers and 13 Jbeta primers. Sequencing used immunoSEQ multiplex PCR; TCRdb keeps in-frame clones, though not all of them. The sample lists about 90,000 clones; approximately 66% were seen once. Points from the study as a whole: TCR beta sequences reportedly predicted most subjects' HLA-A and HLA-B alleles accurately.

The sequencing sample was made of PBMCs. The clonotype comes from a man aged 25-45 years in good health and CMV-seronegative. The rearrangement uses TRBV30 and TRBJ2-7, with D perhaps matching TRBD1 (6 bases). CDR3 DNA sequence: TGTGCCTGGAGTGTTGCCAGGGGTGCCTACGAGCAGTACTTC. Protein sequence: CAWSVARGAYEQYF.